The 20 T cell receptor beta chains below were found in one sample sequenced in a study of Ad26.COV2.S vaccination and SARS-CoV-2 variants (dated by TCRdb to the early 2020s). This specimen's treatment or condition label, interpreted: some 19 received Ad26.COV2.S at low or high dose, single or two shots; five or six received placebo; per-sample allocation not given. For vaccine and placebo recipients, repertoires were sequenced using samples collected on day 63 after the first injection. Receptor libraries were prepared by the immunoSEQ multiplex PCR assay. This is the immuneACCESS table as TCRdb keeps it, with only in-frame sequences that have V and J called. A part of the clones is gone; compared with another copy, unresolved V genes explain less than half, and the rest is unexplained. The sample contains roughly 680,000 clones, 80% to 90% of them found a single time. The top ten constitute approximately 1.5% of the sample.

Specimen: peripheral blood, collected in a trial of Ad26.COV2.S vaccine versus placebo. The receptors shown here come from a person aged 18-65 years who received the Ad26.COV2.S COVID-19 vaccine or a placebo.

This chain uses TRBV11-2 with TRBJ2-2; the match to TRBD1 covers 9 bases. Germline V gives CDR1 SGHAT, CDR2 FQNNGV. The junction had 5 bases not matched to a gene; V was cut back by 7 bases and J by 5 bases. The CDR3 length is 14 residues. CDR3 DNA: TGTGCCAGCAACCGGGACAGGGAGACCGGGGAGCTGTTTTTT. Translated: CASNRDRETGELFF.

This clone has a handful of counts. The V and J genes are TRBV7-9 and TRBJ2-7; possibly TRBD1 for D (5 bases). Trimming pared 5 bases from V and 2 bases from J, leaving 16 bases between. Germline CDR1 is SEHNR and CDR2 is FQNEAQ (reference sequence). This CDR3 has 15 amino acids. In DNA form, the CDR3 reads TGTGCCAGCAGCCGAGAAAGGGGATCCACCTACGAGCAGTACTTC. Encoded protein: CASSRERGSTYEQYF.

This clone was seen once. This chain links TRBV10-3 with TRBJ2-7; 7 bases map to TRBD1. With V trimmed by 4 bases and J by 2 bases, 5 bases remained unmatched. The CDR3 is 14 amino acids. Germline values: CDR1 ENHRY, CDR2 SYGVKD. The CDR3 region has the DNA TGTGCCATCAGTGTCCGGGACAGTCCCTACGAGCAGTACTTC. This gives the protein CAISVRDSPYEQYF.

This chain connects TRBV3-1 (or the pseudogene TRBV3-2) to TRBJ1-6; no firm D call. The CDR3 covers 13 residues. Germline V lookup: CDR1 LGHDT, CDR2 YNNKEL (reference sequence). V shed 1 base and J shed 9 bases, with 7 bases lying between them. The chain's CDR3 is CASSQAATSPLHF. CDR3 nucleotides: TGTGCCAGCAGCCAAGCGGCGACTTCACCCCTCCACTTT.

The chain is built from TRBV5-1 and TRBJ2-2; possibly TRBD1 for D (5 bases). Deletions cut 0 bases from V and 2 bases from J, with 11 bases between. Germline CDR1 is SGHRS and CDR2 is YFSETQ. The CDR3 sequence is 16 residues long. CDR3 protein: CASSLGGGRNTGELFF. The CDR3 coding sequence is TGCGCCAGCAGCTTGGGGGGCGGACGAAACACCGGGGAGCTGTTTTTT.

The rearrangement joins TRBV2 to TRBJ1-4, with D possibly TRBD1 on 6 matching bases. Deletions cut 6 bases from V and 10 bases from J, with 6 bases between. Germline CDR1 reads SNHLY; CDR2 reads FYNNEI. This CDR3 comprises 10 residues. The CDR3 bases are TGTGCCAGCAGGACAGGAAAACTGTTTTTT. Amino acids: CASRTGKLFF.

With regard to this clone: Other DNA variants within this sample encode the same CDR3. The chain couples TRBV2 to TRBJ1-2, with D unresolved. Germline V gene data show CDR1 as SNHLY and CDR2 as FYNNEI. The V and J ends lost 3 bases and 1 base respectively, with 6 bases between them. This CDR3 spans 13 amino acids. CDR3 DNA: TGTGCCAGCAGTGAGGCGGGTAACTATGGCTACACCTTC. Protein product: CASSEAGNYGYTF.

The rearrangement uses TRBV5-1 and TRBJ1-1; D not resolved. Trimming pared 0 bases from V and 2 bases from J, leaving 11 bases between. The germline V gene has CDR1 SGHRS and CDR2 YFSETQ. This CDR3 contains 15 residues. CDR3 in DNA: TGCGCCAGCAGCTTGGCCGGGCAGATCAACACTGAAGCTTTCTTT. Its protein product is CASSLAGQINTEAFF.

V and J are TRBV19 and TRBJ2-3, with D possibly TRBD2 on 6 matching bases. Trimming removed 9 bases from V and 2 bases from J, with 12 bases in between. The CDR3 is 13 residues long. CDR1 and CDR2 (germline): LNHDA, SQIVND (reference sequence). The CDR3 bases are TGTGCCAGCCACGGGACTTCCACAGATACGCAGTATTTT. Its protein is CASHGTSTDTQYF. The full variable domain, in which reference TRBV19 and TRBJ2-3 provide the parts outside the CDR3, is DGGITQSPKYLFRKEGQNVTLSCEQNLNHDAMYWYRQDPGQGLRLIYYSQIVNDFQKGDIAEGYSVSREKKESFPLTVTSAQKNPTAFYLCASHGTSTDTQYFGPGTRLTVL.

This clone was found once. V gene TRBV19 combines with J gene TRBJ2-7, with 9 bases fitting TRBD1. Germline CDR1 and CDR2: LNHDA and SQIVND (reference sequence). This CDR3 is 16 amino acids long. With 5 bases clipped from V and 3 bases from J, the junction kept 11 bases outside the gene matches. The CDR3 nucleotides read TGTGCCAGTAGTTTTGAACCGGGACAGGGTATCTACGAGCAGTACTTC. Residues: CASSFEPGQGIYEQYF.

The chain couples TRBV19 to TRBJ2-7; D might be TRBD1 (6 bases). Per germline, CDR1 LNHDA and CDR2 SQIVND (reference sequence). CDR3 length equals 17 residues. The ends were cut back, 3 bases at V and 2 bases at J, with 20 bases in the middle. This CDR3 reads CASSIRITDRSTYEQYF. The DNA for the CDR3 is TGTGCCAGTAGTATCCGGATAACTGACAGGAGTACCTACGAGCAGTACTTC.

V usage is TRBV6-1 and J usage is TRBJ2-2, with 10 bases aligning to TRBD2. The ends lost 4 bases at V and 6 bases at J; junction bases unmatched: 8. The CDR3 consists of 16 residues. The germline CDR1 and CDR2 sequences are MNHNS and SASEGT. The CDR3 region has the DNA TGTGCCAGCAGTGCCTCGAGCGGGGGGGCCCCCGGGGAGCTGTTTTTT. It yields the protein CASSASSGGAPGELFF.

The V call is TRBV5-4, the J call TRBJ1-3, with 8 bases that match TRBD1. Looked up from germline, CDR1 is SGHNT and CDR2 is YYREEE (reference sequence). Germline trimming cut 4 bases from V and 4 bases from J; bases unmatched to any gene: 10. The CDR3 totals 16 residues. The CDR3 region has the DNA TGTGCCAGCAGCGGGGACAGGACTATAGCCGGAAACACCATATATTTT. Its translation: CASSGDRTIAGNTIYF.

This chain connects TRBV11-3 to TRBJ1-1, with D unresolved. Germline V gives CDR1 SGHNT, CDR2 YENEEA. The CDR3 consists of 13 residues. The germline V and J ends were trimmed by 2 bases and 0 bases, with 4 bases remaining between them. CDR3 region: CASSLLMNTEAFF. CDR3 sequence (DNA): TGTGCCAGCAGCTTACTCATGAACACTGAAGCTTTCTTT.

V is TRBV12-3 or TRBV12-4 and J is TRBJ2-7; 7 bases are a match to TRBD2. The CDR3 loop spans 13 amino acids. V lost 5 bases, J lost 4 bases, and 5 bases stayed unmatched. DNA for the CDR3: TGTGCCAGCAGTCTACTAGCGCTGTACGAGCAGTACTTC. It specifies CASSLLALYEQYF.

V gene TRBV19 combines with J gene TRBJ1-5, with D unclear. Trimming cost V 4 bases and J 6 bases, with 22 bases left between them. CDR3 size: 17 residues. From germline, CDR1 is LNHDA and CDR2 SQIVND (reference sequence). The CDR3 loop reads CASSKGPFGREGQPQHF. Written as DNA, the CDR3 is TGTGCCAGTAGTAAGGGCCCCTTCGGGCGGGAGGGTCAGCCCCAGCATTTT.

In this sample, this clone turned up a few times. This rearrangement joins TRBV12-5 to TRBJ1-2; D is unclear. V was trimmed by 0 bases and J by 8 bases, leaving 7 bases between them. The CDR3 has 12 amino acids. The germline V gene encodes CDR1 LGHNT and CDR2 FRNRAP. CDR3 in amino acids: CASGLVVGGYTF. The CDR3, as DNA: TGTGCTAGTGGTTTGGTAGTTGGCGGCTACACCTTC.

CDR3 sequence: CASSQWGKSTDTQYF. The CDR3 DNA sequence: TGCGCCAGCAGCCAATGGGGGAAGAGCACAGATACGCAGTATTTT. This chain uses TRBV4-3 with TRBJ2-3, with D perhaps TRBD1 or TRBD2 (5 bases each). V lost 2 bases and J lost 0, with 9 bases in between. CDR3 length equals 15 residues. Germline CDR1 and CDR2: LGHNA and YSLEER.

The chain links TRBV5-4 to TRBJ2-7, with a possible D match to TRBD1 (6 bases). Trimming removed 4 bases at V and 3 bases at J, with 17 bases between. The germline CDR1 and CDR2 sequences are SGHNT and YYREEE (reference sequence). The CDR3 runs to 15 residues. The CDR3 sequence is CASSPGTSVYYEQYF. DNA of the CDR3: TGTGCCAGCAGCCCCGGGACAAGCGTTTACTACGAGCAGTACTTC. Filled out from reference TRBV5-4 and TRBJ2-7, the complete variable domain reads ETGVTQSPTHLIKTRGQQVTLRCSSQSGHNTVSWYQQALGQGPQFIFQYYREEENGRGNFPPRFSGLQFPNYSSELNVNALELDDSALYLCASSPGTSVYYEQYFGPGTRLTVT.

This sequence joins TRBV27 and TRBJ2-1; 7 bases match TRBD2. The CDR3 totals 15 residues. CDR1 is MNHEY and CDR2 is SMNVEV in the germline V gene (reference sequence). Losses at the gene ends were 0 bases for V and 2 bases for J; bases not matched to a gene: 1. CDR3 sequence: CASSLSRGTYNEQFF. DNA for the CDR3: TGTGCCAGCAGTTTATCGCGGGGGACCTACAATGAGCAGTTCTTC.